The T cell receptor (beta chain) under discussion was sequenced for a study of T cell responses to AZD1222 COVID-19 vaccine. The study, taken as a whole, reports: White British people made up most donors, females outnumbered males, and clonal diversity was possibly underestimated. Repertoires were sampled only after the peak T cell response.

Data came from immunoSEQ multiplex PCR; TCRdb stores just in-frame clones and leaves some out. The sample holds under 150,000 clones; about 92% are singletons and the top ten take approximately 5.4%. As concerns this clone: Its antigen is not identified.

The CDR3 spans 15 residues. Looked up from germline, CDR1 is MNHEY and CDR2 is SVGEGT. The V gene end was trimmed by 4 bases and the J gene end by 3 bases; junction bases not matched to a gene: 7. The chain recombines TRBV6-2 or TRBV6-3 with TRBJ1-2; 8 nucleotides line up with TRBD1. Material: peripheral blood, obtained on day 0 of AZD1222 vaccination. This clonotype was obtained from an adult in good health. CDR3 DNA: TGTGCCAGCAGTTCATACAGGGGGTCGGACTATGGCTACACCTTC. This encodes CASSSYRGSDYGYTF.